This TCR beta chain comes out of a study of blood T cells in healthy people across ages. Investigators took 9.5 to 10 milliliters of peripheral blood from every donor. Next came a second PCR, run for about 6 to 11 cycles, which used a sample-barcoded 5' primer along with a J-beta primer mix. Each cDNA molecule received a tag from a template-switch adaptor that had 12 random nucleotides. MiXCR, applied by TCRdb to the 5' RACE reads, yields one record per CDR3 protein. The data show roughly 680,000 distinct CDR3 sequences, around 50% seen once. Details on this clonotype: Given a much more abundant clone one base away, this may be a read error.

The CDR3 runs to 15 residues. CDR1 and CDR2 (germline): PRHDT, FYEKMQ (reference sequence). This clonotype was obtained from an elderly woman in good health. The V gene is TRBV13, the J gene TRBJ1-2; TRBD1 is a possible D gene (5 bases). The sample consisted of blood. The CDR3 DNA follows: TGTACCAGCAGAGCCCGGGGGGGGACTAACTATGGCTACACCTTC. Translation gives CTSRARGGTNYGYTF.